These T cell receptor beta chains were read from a single sample in a study of T-cell memory formation after mild COVID-19. TCRdb reanalysed the 5' RACE reads using MiXCR and keeps one entry per CDR3 protein. The profile shows some 69,000 distinct CDR3 sequences, 16% of them singletons. The source material was PBMCs or a T cell subset sorted from them (not recorded which). All receptors derive from an adult woman who had mild COVID-19 (a few samples of this study predate the infection). Cell type and time point are not known. CDR3s include the opening cysteine and the closing phenylalanine or tryptophan. The order of the fields is V gene, D gene, clone size, J gene, CDR3 protein, CDR3 DNA. D genes are given only for firm matches. The size of a clone is reported for some rows only, either as once, few or many, or as a class for expanded clones.

V: TRBV9; D: NA; size: few; J: TRBJ1-3; CDR3: CASSVDDRGSSSGNTIYF; DNA: TGTGCCAGCAGCGTAGACGACAGAGGGTCCAGCTCTGGAAACACCATATATTTT
V: TRBV6-5; D: TRBD2; size: few; J: TRBJ2-2; CDR3: CASSLSSGTNTGELFF; DNA: TGTGCCAGCAGTCTATCTAGCGGAACGAACACCGGGGAGCTGTTTTTT
V: TRBV19; D: TRBD1; size: NA; J: TRBJ1-5; CDR3: CASSVGTGRLYSNQPQHF; DNA: TGTGCCAGTAGTGTTGGGACAGGGAGGCTTTATAGCAATCAGCCCCAGCATTTT
V: TRBV6-6; D: NA; size: many; J: TRBJ2-5; CDR3: CAATVPAGGPQYF; DNA: TGTGCCGCAACGGTCCCGGCCGGGGGGCCCCAGTACTTC
V: TRBV7-9; D: NA; size: few; J: TRBJ1-2; CDR3: CASSRFPPTGTNYGYTF; DNA: TGTGCCAGCAGCCGCTTTCCGCCGACAGGAACGAACTATGGCTACACCTTC
V: TRBV7-2; D: NA; size: NA; J: TRBJ2-5; CDR3: CASSLEAGQETQYF; DNA: TGTGCCAGCAGCTTAGAGGCCGGCCAAGAGACCCAGTACTTC
V: TRBV29-1; D: TRBD2; size: few; J: TRBJ2-1; CDR3: CSVGASGLATFRINEQFF; DNA: TGCAGCGTTGGGGCTAGCGGTCTTGCGACATTTAGGATTAATGAGCAGTTCTTC
V: TRBV7-9; D: NA; size: NA; J: TRBJ2-2; CDR3: CASSLAGAPTGELFF; DNA: TGTGCCAGCAGCTTAGCAGGTGCCCCCACCGGGGAGCTGTTTTTT
V: TRBV6-1; D: NA; size: NA; J: TRBJ1-2; CDR3: CASSEARRGSNYGYTF; DNA: TGTGCCAGCAGTGAAGCGCGCAGGGGTTCTAACTATGGCTACACCTTC
V: TRBV6-2/TRBV6-3; D: TRBD1; size: NA; J: TRBJ2-7; CDR3: CASHWDSNDEQYF; DNA: TGTGCCAGCCACTGGGACAGTAACGACGAGCAGTACTTC
V: TRBV4-1; D: NA; size: few; J: TRBJ2-3; CDR3: CASSHAYHRDPTDTQYF; DNA: TGCGCCAGCAGCCATGCTTACCACAGGGATCCCACAGATACGCAGTATTTT